These T cell receptor beta chains were read from a single sample in a study of T cell responses to AZD1222 COVID-19 vaccine. The method was immunoSEQ multiplex PCR; TCRdb's version includes in-frame clones alone and lacks a portion of them. The sample includes roughly 130,000 clones, about 90% of them seen just once. Sequencing was performed on peripheral blood, taken on day 0 of AZD1222 vaccination. Receptors were obtained from an adult in good health. The CDR3 runs from the conserved cysteine through the conserved F or W. The order of the fields is D gene, J gene, clone size, V gene, CDR3 protein, CDR3 DNA. D genes are given only for firm matches. Part of the rows lack a size; the others show once, few, many or a class for expanded clones.

d_gene: NA; j_gene: TRBJ2-1; abundance: NA; v_gene: TRBV7-8; CDR3aa: CASSLTQAPNEQFF; CDR3nt: TGTGCCAGCAGCTTAACCCAAGCCCCCAATGAGCAGTTCTTC
d_gene: TRBD1; j_gene: TRBJ1-4; abundance: NA; v_gene: TRBV19; CDR3aa: CASRSAGGGEKLFF; CDR3nt: TGTGCCAGTAGGTCGGCAGGGGGAGGTGAAAAACTGTTTTTT
d_gene: NA; j_gene: TRBJ2-7; abundance: once; v_gene: TRBV21-1; CDR3aa: CASSISNRDDEQYF; CDR3nt: TGTGCCAGCAGCATTTCGAACAGGGATGACGAGCAGTACTTC
d_gene: TRBD1; j_gene: TRBJ1-1; abundance: NA; v_gene: TRBV4-2; CDR3aa: CASSQVDRGETEAFF; CDR3nt: TGTGCCAGCAGCCAAGTCGACAGGGGCGAGACTGAAGCTTTCTTT
d_gene: TRBD2; j_gene: TRBJ2-5; abundance: NA; v_gene: TRBV6-2/TRBV6-3; CDR3aa: CASSYPTSGAGETQYF; CDR3nt: TGTGCCAGCAGTTACCCAACTAGCGGGGCGGGGGAGACCCAGTACTTC
d_gene: TRBD1; j_gene: TRBJ2-2; abundance: NA; v_gene: TRBV29-1; CDR3aa: CSAQQGAKSGELFF; CDR3nt: TGCAGCGCCCAACAGGGGGCGAAATCCGGGGAGCTGTTTTTT
d_gene: NA; j_gene: TRBJ2-7; abundance: NA; v_gene: TRBV5-4; CDR3aa: CASSLETGGYEQYF; CDR3nt: TGTGCCAGCAGCTTGGAAACAGGAGGCTACGAGCAGTACTTC
d_gene: NA; j_gene: TRBJ2-7; abundance: NA; v_gene: TRBV25-1; CDR3aa: CASSPKDRPSYEQYF; CDR3nt: TGTGCCAGCAGTCCTAAAGACAGACCCTCCTACGAGCAGTACTTC
d_gene: TRBD1; j_gene: TRBJ1-5; abundance: few; v_gene: TRBV10-1; CDR3aa: CASSDPMGTGNQPQHF; CDR3nt: TGCGCCAGCAGTGACCCTATGGGGACAGGTAATCAGCCCCAGCATTTT
d_gene: TRBD2; j_gene: TRBJ2-5; abundance: NA; v_gene: TRBV5-1; CDR3aa: CASSLGGLAEQETQYF; CDR3nt: TGCGCCAGCAGCTTGGGGGGTCTAGCGGAACAAGAGACCCAGTACTTC
d_gene: NA; j_gene: TRBJ2-6; abundance: NA; v_gene: TRBV6-4; CDR3aa: CASSDGYSGANVLTF; CDR3nt: TGTGCCAGCAGTGATGGGTACTCTGGGGCCAACGTCCTGACTTTC
d_gene: TRBD1; j_gene: TRBJ1-1; abundance: once; v_gene: TRBV18; CDR3aa: CASSPGQVGMNTEAFF; CDR3nt: TGTGCCAGCTCACCGGGACAGGTCGGGATGAACACTGAAGCTTTCTTT
d_gene: NA; j_gene: TRBJ2-1; abundance: medium-sized; v_gene: TRBV7-2; CDR3aa: CASSQGLPGNNEQFF; CDR3nt: TGTGCCAGCAGCCAGGGACTCCCGGGAAACAATGAGCAGTTCTTC
d_gene: TRBD1; j_gene: TRBJ2-2; abundance: NA; v_gene: TRBV6-5; CDR3aa: CASRATGTGELFF; CDR3nt: TGTGCCAGCAGGGCGACAGGGACCGGGGAGCTGTTTTTT
d_gene: NA; j_gene: TRBJ2-1; abundance: NA; v_gene: TRBV11-2; CDR3aa: CASSLGGRSDEQFF; CDR3nt: TGTGCCAGCAGCTTAGGAGGTCGATCTGATGAGCAGTTCTTC
d_gene: NA; j_gene: TRBJ1-1; abundance: NA; v_gene: TRBV10-3; CDR3aa: CAIRDRMNTEAFF; CDR3nt: TGTGCCATCAGAGACAGAATGAACACTGAAGCTTTCTTT
d_gene: NA; j_gene: TRBJ2-5; abundance: NA; v_gene: TRBV14; CDR3aa: CASSQGDWTYQETQYF; CDR3nt: TGTGCCAGCAGCCAAGGGGACTGGACGTACCAAGAGACCCAGTACTTC
d_gene: NA; j_gene: TRBJ1-2; abundance: NA; v_gene: TRBV18; CDR3aa: CASSPTDVRTEGRSGYTF; CDR3nt: TGTGCCAGCTCACCCACGGACGTGAGGACCGAGGGTCGTTCGGGCTACACCTTC
d_gene: NA; j_gene: TRBJ1-5; abundance: NA; v_gene: TRBV18; CDR3aa: CASSPDWGSPQHF; CDR3nt: TGTGCCAGCTCACCGGATTGGGGTTCGCCCCAGCATTTT
d_gene: NA; j_gene: TRBJ2-2; abundance: NA; v_gene: TRBV5-1; CDR3aa: CASSLGVSRAYTGELFF; CDR3nt: TGCGCCAGCAGCTTGGGGGTGAGCAGGGCCTACACCGGGGAGCTGTTTTTT
d_gene: NA; j_gene: TRBJ2-2; abundance: NA; v_gene: TRBV10-3; CDR3aa: CAIKSPGGAGELFF; CDR3nt: TGTGCCATCAAGAGTCCAGGAGGGGCCGGGGAGCTGTTTTTT
d_gene: NA; j_gene: TRBJ2-7; abundance: NA; v_gene: TRBV6-2/TRBV6-3; CDR3aa: CASSRGTYEQYF; CDR3nt: TGTGCCAGCAGCAGGGGAACCTACGAGCAGTACTTC
d_gene: TRBD1; j_gene: TRBJ2-7; abundance: NA; v_gene: TRBV27; CDR3aa: CASSPRTGLYEQYF; CDR3nt: TGTGCCAGCAGTCCACGGACAGGACTCTACGAGCAGTACTTC
d_gene: TRBD2; j_gene: TRBJ2-7; abundance: NA; v_gene: TRBV18; CDR3aa: CASSPRAAGGLYEQYF; CDR3nt: TGTGCCAGCTCACCAAGGGCAGCGGGGGGGCTGTACGAGCAGTACTTC
d_gene: NA; j_gene: TRBJ1-5; abundance: NA; v_gene: TRBV27; CDR3aa: CASSSYRANQPQHF; CDR3nt: TGTGCCAGCAGTTCCTACAGGGCGAATCAGCCCCAGCATTTT
d_gene: TRBD1; j_gene: TRBJ1-4; abundance: NA; v_gene: TRBV25-1; CDR3aa: CASSGAHRGRVEKLFF; CDR3nt: TGTGCCAGCAGTGGAGCCCACAGGGGCCGCGTTGAAAAACTGTTTTTT
d_gene: NA; j_gene: TRBJ1-4; abundance: once; v_gene: TRBV7-9; CDR3aa: CASSFIGATNEKLFF; CDR3nt: TGTGCCAGCAGCTTCATCGGTGCAACTAATGAAAAACTGTTTTTT
d_gene: NA; j_gene: TRBJ1-6; abundance: once; v_gene: TRBV30; CDR3aa: CAWYELLGAGDSPLHF; CDR3nt: TGTGCCTGGTATGAGCTCCTGGGAGCAGGGGATTCACCCCTCCACTTT
d_gene: NA; j_gene: TRBJ2-2; abundance: NA; v_gene: TRBV19; CDR3aa: CASSIVTGSGGELFF; CDR3nt: TGTGCCAGTAGTATAGTAACAGGGTCGGGCGGGGAGCTGTTTTTT
d_gene: NA; j_gene: TRBJ2-2; abundance: NA; v_gene: TRBV4-1; CDR3aa: CASSQAANTGELFF; CDR3nt: TGCGCCAGCAGCCAAGCCGCGAACACCGGGGAGCTGTTTTTT
d_gene: TRBD1; j_gene: TRBJ1-1; abundance: NA; v_gene: TRBV7-6; CDR3aa: CASSLEPSIRGQLSKGTEAFF; CDR3nt: TGTGCCAGCAGCTTAGAGCCTTCCATTAGGGGACAGCTCTCCAAGGGCACTGAAGCTTTCTTT
d_gene: TRBD1; j_gene: TRBJ2-7; abundance: NA; v_gene: TRBV5-4; CDR3aa: CASSLALVRDRGYEQYF; CDR3nt: TGTGCCAGCAGCTTGGCCCTGGTTCGGGACAGGGGATACGAGCAGTACTTC
d_gene: NA; j_gene: TRBJ1-2; abundance: NA; v_gene: TRBV27; CDR3aa: CASSPQFRYYGYTF; CDR3nt: TGTGCCAGCAGTCCCCAATTTCGATACTATGGCTACACCTTC
d_gene: TRBD1; j_gene: TRBJ2-5; abundance: once; v_gene: TRBV3-1/TRBV3-2; CDR3aa: CASSQNGQGRETQYF; CDR3nt: TGTGCCAGCAGCCAAAACGGACAGGGGCGAGAGACCCAGTACTTC
d_gene: TRBD1; j_gene: TRBJ1-2; abundance: few; v_gene: TRBV25-1; CDR3aa: CASSADRAGPNYGYTF; CDR3nt: TGTGCCAGCAGTGCAGACAGGGCGGGTCCCAACTATGGCTACACCTTC
d_gene: NA; j_gene: TRBJ2-7; abundance: NA; v_gene: TRBV10-3; CDR3aa: CAISRGRGNYEQYF; CDR3nt: TGTGCCATCAGTAGAGGACGGGGAAACTACGAGCAGTACTTC
d_gene: NA; j_gene: TRBJ1-1; abundance: NA; v_gene: TRBV5-6; CDR3aa: CASSTLGPAAFF; CDR3nt: TGTGCCAGCAGCACCCTAGGACCGGCAGCTTTCTTT
d_gene: NA; j_gene: TRBJ2-3; abundance: NA; v_gene: TRBV6-2/TRBV6-3; CDR3aa: CASSYSIGGAKDTQYF; CDR3nt: TGTGCCAGCAGTTACTCAATAGGGGGGGCCAAAGATACGCAGTATTTT
d_gene: NA; j_gene: TRBJ1-2; abundance: NA; v_gene: TRBV19; CDR3aa: CASSPSGTVYGYTF; CDR3nt: TGTGCCAGTAGTCCGTCCGGGACGGTCTATGGCTACACCTTC
d_gene: TRBD1; j_gene: TRBJ1-6; abundance: NA; v_gene: TRBV28; CDR3aa: CASRVTGATFHF; CDR3nt: TGTGCCAGCAGAGTAACAGGGGCAACCTTCCACTTT